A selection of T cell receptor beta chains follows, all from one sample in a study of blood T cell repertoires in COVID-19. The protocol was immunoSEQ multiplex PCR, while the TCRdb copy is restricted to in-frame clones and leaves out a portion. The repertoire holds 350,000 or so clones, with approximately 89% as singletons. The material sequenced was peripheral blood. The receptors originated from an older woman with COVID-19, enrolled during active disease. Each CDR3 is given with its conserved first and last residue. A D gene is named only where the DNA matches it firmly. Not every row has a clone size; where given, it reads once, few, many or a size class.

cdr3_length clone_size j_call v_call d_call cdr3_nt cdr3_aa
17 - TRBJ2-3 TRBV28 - TGTGCCAGCAGTTTAACCCCCGGGGTACAGGGCCCAGATACGCAGTATTTT CASSLTPGVQGPDTQYF
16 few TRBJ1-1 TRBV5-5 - TGTGCCAGCAGCTTTTCAGGCAAGGCTCTTTCCACTGAAGCTTTCTTT CASSFSGKALSTEAFF
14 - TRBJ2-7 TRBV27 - TGTGCCAGCAGTTTATTTTCCAACTCATACGAGCAGTACTTC CASSLFSNSYEQYF
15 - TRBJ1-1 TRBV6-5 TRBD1 TGTGCCAGCAGCCGTCCGGGACAGGGGAACACTGAAGCTTTCTTT CASSRPGQGNTEAFF
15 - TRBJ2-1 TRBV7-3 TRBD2 TGTGCCAACAGCTTAGGGACTAGCGGTTACAATGAGCAGTTCTTC CANSLGTSGYNEQFF
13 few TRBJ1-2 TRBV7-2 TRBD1 TGTGCCAGCAGACCGACAGGGTCCGGGGGCTACACCTTC CASRPTGSGGYTF
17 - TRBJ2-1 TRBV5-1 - TGCGCCAGCAGCTCCTATACGGGGGAAAGGTCCTACAATGAGCAGTTCTTC CASSSYTGERSYNEQFF
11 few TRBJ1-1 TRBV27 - TGTGCCAGCAGTAGAGGGACTGAAGCTTTCTTT CASSRGTEAFF
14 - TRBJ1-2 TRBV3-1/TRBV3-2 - TGTGCCAGCAGTCGCGGACAGATTTCGTATGGCTACACCTTC CASSRGQISYGYTF
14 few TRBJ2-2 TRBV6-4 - TGTGCCAGCACCGGGGAGGCGAACACCGGGGAGCTGTTTTTT CASTGEANTGELFF
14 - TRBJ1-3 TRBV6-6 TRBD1 TGTGCCATCACTACAGGGGGCGGTGGAAACACCATATATTTT CAITTGGGGNTIYF
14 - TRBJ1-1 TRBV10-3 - TGTGCCATCAGTGAGGCAGGGATCAACACTGAAGCTTTCTTT CAISEAGINTEAFF
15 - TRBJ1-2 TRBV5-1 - TGCGCCAGCAGCTTGTCCGGTACAGTTAACTATGGCTACACCTTC CASSLSGTVNYGYTF
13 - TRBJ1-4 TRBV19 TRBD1 TGTGCCAGCTTGACAGGGGTAGATGAAAAACTGTTTTTT CASLTGVDEKLFF
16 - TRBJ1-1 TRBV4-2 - TGTGCCAGCAGCCAAGACCATGGGCCCCTGAACACTGAAGCTTTCTTT CASSQDHGPLNTEAFF
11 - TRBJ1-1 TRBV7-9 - TGTGCCAGCAGCCTAAACACTGAAGCTTTCTTT CASSLNTEAFF
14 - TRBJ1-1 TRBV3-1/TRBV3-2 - TGTGCCAGCAGCCAAGGGGGTGGGGGGACTGAAGCTTTCTTT CASSQGGGGTEAFF
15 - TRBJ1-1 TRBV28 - TGTGCCAGCAGTGATTTCAGGGGAGAGAACACTGAAGCTTTCTTT CASSDFRGENTEAFF
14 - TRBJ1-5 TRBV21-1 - TGTGCCAGCAGCAATTCTAATAGCAATCAGCCCCAGCATTTT CASSNSNSNQPQHF
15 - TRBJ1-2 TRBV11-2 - TGTGCCAGCAGCTTGTTACCGTCTAGTAACTATGGCTACACCTTC CASSLLPSSNYGYTF
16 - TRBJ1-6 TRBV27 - TGTGCCACCCTTGCCGGGGGAGACTCCTATAATTCACCCCTCCACTTT CATLAGGDSYNSPLHF
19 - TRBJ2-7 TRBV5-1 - TGCGCCAGCAGCCCCCGGACACAGTCATACAGTGGCGAGTCCTACGAGCAGTACTTC CASSPRTQSYSGESYEQYF
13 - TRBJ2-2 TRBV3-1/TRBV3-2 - TGTGCCAGCAGCCACAGGGGAACCGGGGAGCTGTTTTTT CASSHRGTGELFF